This TCR beta chain appears in the sequencing data of a study of blood T cell repertoires in COVID-19. Looking at the study overall: T cells, B-cell-depleted T cells, or PBMCs supplied cDNA or gDNA.

In the authors' methods: Reference gene primers were amplified, and this amplification served to estimate nucleated cell counts. Profiling relied on immunoSEQ multiplex PCR, and the TCRdb table lists in-frame clones only, not all of them. V, J and clone size are taken as reported in that table, and D and trimming were inferred from the DNA itself. The repertoire includes about 120,000 clones, 70% to 90% of them detected once, and approximately 3.4% sits in the top ten. The germline gives CDR1 SGHTS, CDR2 YDEGEE. The CDR3 has 15 amino acids. V lost 4 bases to trimming and J lost 4 bases; unmatched junction nucleotides: 6.

This receptor was obtained from a woman aged 50 to 60 with acute or convalescent COVID-19. Sequences were obtained from peripheral blood. The gene calls are TRBV5-8 and TRBJ1-5, with 9 bases identical to TRBD1. The CDR3 nucleotides are TGTGCCAGCAGCGGAGGGACAGGGAGGAATCAGCCCCAGCATTTT. Protein product: CASSGGTGRNQPQHF.